Given below is one TCR beta chain in context. The data belong to a study of blood T cell repertoires in COVID-19. Study summary: The United States, Italy and Spain provided the acute and convalescent COVID-19 samples. PBMCs, B-cell-depleted T cells, or T cells provided the cDNA or gDNA that made up the material.

Authors' analysis steps: For nucleated cells, counts were estimated from reference gene primer amplification. TCRdb's copy holds only in-frame clones and misses some; the assay was immunoSEQ multiplex PCR. The DNA was the basis for D and trimming; V, J and clone size are from that table. The sample includes 200,000 to 300,000 clones, over 70% of them seen just once. The V end was cut by 3 bases, the J end by 4 bases, with 15 bases between. Germline assignment: CDR1 MNHEY and CDR2 SMNVEV (reference sequence). CDR3 size: 15 residues. The chain combines TRBV27 with TRBJ1-2, with D perhaps TRBD1 (6 bases). The receptor comes from a human donor in a cohort sampled during active COVID-19. Sequenced sample: peripheral blood. The CDR3 here is CASSFSAGAGYGYTF. The CDR3, as DNA: TGTGCCAGCAGTTTTTCAGCAGGGGCCGGCTATGGCTACACCTTC.